These T cell receptor beta chains were read from a single sample in a study of blood T cell repertoires in COVID-19. Sequencing was performed with immunoSEQ multiplex PCR; in TCRdb, only in-frame clones are kept and a portion is missing. Here the sample spans 250,000 to 350,000 clones, 89% being singletons. Sample: peripheral blood. The receptors come from a woman in her fifties or sixties with acute or convalescent COVID-19. CDR3s include the opening cysteine and the closing phenylalanine or tryptophan. D genes are given only for firm matches. The size entry is marked missing in some rows and otherwise reads once, few, many or a size class.

j_call d_call clone_size cdr3_length v_call cdr3_aa cdr3_nt
TRBJ2-2 NA once 16 TRBV11-3 CASSLQTGTNTGELFF TGTGCCAGCAGCTTACAGACAGGAACGAACACCGGGGAGCTGTTTTTT
TRBJ1-2 NA NA 12 TRBV7-2 CASSLGPYGYTF TGTGCCAGCAGCTTAGGGCCCTATGGCTACACCTTC
TRBJ2-1 NA NA 12 TRBV10-3 CAIRAGNNEQFF TGTGCCATCAGGGCAGGGAACAATGAGCAGTTCTTC
TRBJ1-3 TRBD1 NA 15 TRBV19 CASSPYDRAGNTIYF TGTGCCAGTAGTCCCTATGACAGGGCTGGAAACACCATATATTTT
TRBJ1-5 TRBD1 NA 17 TRBV11-2 CASSLGLGQGPWQPQHF TGTGCCAGCAGCTTAGGGCTTGGACAGGGCCCTTGGCAGCCCCAGCATTTT
TRBJ2-1 TRBD2 few 18 TRBV7-8 CASSPGTSGGPSYNEQFF TGTGCCAGCAGCCCCGGGACTAGCGGGGGGCCCTCCTACAATGAGCAGTTCTTC
TRBJ1-2 NA NA 15 TRBV3-1/TRBV3-2 CASSQDLVLIDGYTF TGTGCCAGCAGCCAAGACCTGGTTTTAATAGATGGCTACACCTTC
TRBJ2-1 TRBD1 NA 15 TRBV7-3 CASSFEGASYNEQFF TGTGCCAGCAGCTTCGAGGGGGCTTCCTACAATGAGCAGTTCTTC
TRBJ1-4 TRBD1 NA 13 TRBV7-2 CASSPRTGEKLFF TGTGCCAGCAGCCCCCGGACAGGAGAAAAACTGTTTTTT
TRBJ1-6 TRBD1 NA 16 TRBV2 CASSRGGTANNSPLHF TGTGCCAGCAGCCGTGGAGGGACAGCAAATAATTCACCCCTCCACTTT
TRBJ2-5 TRBD1 once 15 TRBV7-9 CASSPTRTGQETQYF TGTGCCAGCAGCCCAACTCGGACAGGGCAAGAGACCCAGTACTTC
TRBJ1-1 NA NA 12 TRBV12-3/TRBV12-4 CATGRGREEAFF TGTGCCACTGGTCGGGGGAGGGAAGAAGCTTTCTTT
TRBJ2-7 TRBD2 NA 13 TRBV15 CATSRGEGYEQYF TGTGCCACCAGCCGGGGGGAGGGCTACGAGCAGTACTTC
TRBJ1-2 NA NA 13 TRBV27 CASSLTADYGYTF TGTGCCAGCAGTTTAACAGCCGACTATGGCTACACCTTC
TRBJ2-3 TRBD2 NA 16 TRBV9 CASSVGNGGITDTQYF TGTGCCAGCAGCGTAGGGAACGGGGGGATCACAGATACGCAGTATTTT
TRBJ2-2 NA NA 16 TRBV30 CAWSRRGPAGTGELFF TGTGCCTGGAGCCGTAGAGGCCCTGCGGGCACCGGGGAGCTGTTTTTT
TRBJ2-1 TRBD1 NA 15 TRBV19 CASSNRDRGVNEQFF TGTGCCAGTAGTAACCGGGACAGGGGGGTCAATGAGCAGTTCTTC
TRBJ1-2 TRBD1 NA 15 TRBV2 CASKWTGVFLDGYTF TGTGCCAGCAAATGGACAGGGGTATTTTTGGATGGCTACACCTTC
TRBJ1-4 NA NA 13 TRBV6-6 CASSLRSNEKLFF TGTGCCAGCAGCCTACGTAGCAATGAAAAACTGTTTTTT
TRBJ2-5 NA many 11 TRBV20-1 CSAHREETQYF TGCAGTGCACACAGGGAGGAGACCCAGTACTTC
TRBJ2-2 TRBD2 NA 16 TRBV7-2 CASSLLAGLGTGELFF TGTGCCAGCAGCTTATTAGCGGGGTTAGGGACCGGGGAGCTGTTTTTT
TRBJ1-6 TRBD1 few 16 TRBV10-2 CASSERTGSYNSPLHF TGCGCCAGCAGTGAGCGGACAGGCTCCTATAATTCACCCCTCCACTTT
TRBJ1-3 TRBD1 NA 17 TRBV7-6 CASRIGRSGTAGNTIYF TGTGCCAGCAGGATCGGAAGATCCGGGACAGCTGGAAACACCATATATTTT
TRBJ2-2 NA NA 16 TRBV18 CASSFGQSANTGELFF TGTGCCAGCTCATTCGGACAGAGCGCGAACACCGGGGAGCTGTTTTTT
TRBJ2-5 TRBD2 NA 16 TRBV4-2 CASSLGTPGGQETQYF TGTGCCAGCAGCCTGGGGACCCCGGGGGGCCAAGAGACCCAGTACTTC
TRBJ2-7 NA NA 12 TRBV28 CASTGSPYEQYF TGTGCCAGCACTGGGAGCCCCTACGAGCAGTACTTC
TRBJ1-1 TRBD1 NA 15 TRBV30 CAWSIGQGAGTEAFF TGTGCCTGGAGTATAGGACAGGGGGCCGGCACTGAAGCTTTCTTT
TRBJ1-2 TRBD1 NA 14 TRBV6-5 CASSSAGGNYGYTF TGTGCCAGCAGTTCCGCAGGGGGGAATTATGGCTACACCTTC
TRBJ2-7 TRBD1 NA 15 TRBV18 CASSPRQGAGYEQYF TGTGCCAGCTCACCGCGACAGGGGGCGGGTTACGAGCAGTACTTC
TRBJ1-6 TRBD1 NA 16 TRBV7-2 CASSLSAGTGGSPLHF TGTGCCAGCAGCTTAAGTGCCGGGACAGGGGGTTCACCCCTCCACTTT
TRBJ2-1 TRBD2 NA 15 TRBV11-3 CASSLGTSGYNEQFF TGTGCCAGCAGCCTCGGGACTAGCGGATACAATGAGCAGTTCTTC
TRBJ2-7 NA NA 13 TRBV25-1 CASTPGTSYEQYF TGTGCCAGCACTCCCGGGACTTCCTACGAGCAGTACTTC
TRBJ1-1 NA NA 11 TRBV7-9 CASSRVSEAFF TGTGCCAGCAGTCGGGTATCCGAAGCTTTCTTT
TRBJ1-2 NA NA 14 TRBV20-1 CSASLAGFAYGYTF TGCAGTGCGAGTCTCGCGGGATTTGCCTATGGCTACACCTTC
TRBJ2-3 TRBD1 NA 16 TRBV5-1 CASSFANRGRTDTQYF TGCGCCAGCAGCTTTGCAAACAGGGGGCGTACAGATACGCAGTATTTT
TRBJ1-2 NA NA 13 TRBV30 CAWRETGNYGYTF TGTGCCTGGAGGGAAACAGGGAACTATGGCTACACCTTC
TRBJ2-7 NA NA 15 TRBV6-5 CASSSILTGVYEQYF TGTGCCAGCAGTTCCATCCTGACAGGCGTCTACGAGCAGTACTTC
TRBJ1-1 NA few 14 TRBV4-2 CASSQDWARAEAFF TGTGCCAGCAGCCAAGATTGGGCCAGAGCTGAAGCTTTCTTT
TRBJ2-5 NA NA 13 TRBV6-6 CASSNRQKETQYF TGTGCCAGCAGTAACAGACAGAAAGAGACCCAGTACTTC
TRBJ1-6 NA NA 15 TRBV27 CASSRTGSYNSPLHF TGTGCCAGCAGCAGAACGGGCTCCTATAATTCACCCCTCCACTTT
TRBJ2-1 TRBD2 NA 15 TRBV10-3 CAISERTSTHNEQFF TGTGCCATCAGTGAGAGGACTAGTACTCACAATGAGCAGTTCTTC
TRBJ1-1 NA NA 13 TRBV12-3/TRBV12-4 CASSSGVNTEAFF TGTGCCAGCAGTTCCGGGGTGAACACTGAAGCTTTCTTT
TRBJ1-2 NA NA 11 TRBV20-1 CSAKGTYGYTF TGCAGTGCTAAGGGGACATATGGCTACACCTTC
TRBJ2-1 TRBD2 few 16 TRBV19 CASSIGTSGLYNEQFF TGTGCCAGTAGTATAGGCACTAGCGGCCTTTACAATGAGCAGTTCTTC
TRBJ1-2 NA NA 13 TRBV18 CASSPSRFDSYTF TGTGCCAGCTCACCCTCCCGGTTCGACAGCTACACCTTC
TRBJ2-1 NA NA 14 TRBV7-2 CASSLAGVGNEQFF TGTGCCAGCAGCTTAGCGGGAGTGGGGAATGAGCAGTTCTTC
TRBJ1-2 NA NA 17 TRBV7-2 CASSRFWAGIVDYGYTF TGTGCCAGCAGCAGATTCTGGGCAGGCATCGTAGACTATGGCTACACCTTC
TRBJ2-7 NA NA 14 TRBV6-5 CASSSDISTYEQYF TGTGCCAGCAGTTCGGACATTAGCACCTACGAGCAGTACTTC
TRBJ2-1 TRBD2 NA 14 TRBV30 CAWTPGLAGGEQFF TGTGCCTGGACACCCGGACTAGCGGGAGGAGAGCAGTTCTTC
TRBJ1-2 NA NA 13 TRBV10-3 CAISESGPRGYTF TGTGCCATCAGTGAGTCGGGGCCTAGGGGCTACACCTTC
TRBJ1-5 NA NA 20 TRBV15 CATSREGVRGSAYSNQPQHF TGTGCCACCAGCAGAGAAGGAGTACGGGGATCGGCGTATAGCAATCAGCCCCAGCATTTT
TRBJ2-5 TRBD2 NA 14 TRBV3-1/TRBV3-2 CASSYGTSGETQYF TGTGCCAGCAGCTACGGCACTAGCGGAGAGACCCAGTACTTC
TRBJ2-1 TRBD2 NA 15 TRBV7-2 CASSLATSGSDEQFF TGTGCCAGCAGCTTAGCAACTAGCGGGAGCGATGAGCAGTTCTTC
TRBJ1-1 NA NA 16 TRBV11-2 CASSQWTVSLNTEAFF TGTGCCAGCAGCCAATGGACAGTATCCTTAAACACTGAAGCTTTCTTT